Following are 27 T cell receptor beta chains from one sample sequenced in a study of T-cell memory formation after mild COVID-19. TCRdb reprocessed the 5' RACE reads via MiXCR and lists one record per CDR3 protein. This table holds tens of thousands of distinct CDR3 sequences, 25% to 35% found once. The specimen sequenced was PBMCs or a T cell subset sorted from them (not recorded which). Receptors originate from a man between 18 and 35 years old who had mild COVID-19 (a few samples of this study predate the infection). Cell type and time point are not known.

This clonotype was seen more than once but under ten times. The V and J genes are TRBV11-2 and TRBJ2-1; perhaps TRBD1 as D (6 bases). Trimming stripped 4 bases from V and 5 bases from J, with 18 bases between. Germline lookup yields CDR1 SGHAT and CDR2 FQNNGV. The CDR3 spans 16 residues. The CDR3 region has the DNA TGTGCCAGCAGCTCCGAAACGGGGACACGACACAATGAGCAGTTCTTC. It translates to CASSSETGTRHNEQFF.

The rearrangement joins TRBV7-2 to TRBJ2-5, with TRBD2 matching 7 bases. The CDR3 totals 15 residues. From germline, CDR1 is SGHTA and CDR2 FQGNSA. Losses at the gene ends were 2 bases for V and 5 bases for J; bases not matched to a gene: 8. The CDR3 reads CASSLTLGRGETQYF. CDR3 coding DNA: TGTGCCAGCAGCTTAACCCTCGGGCGGGGGGAGACCCAGTACTTC. Supplemented by reference TRBV7-2 and TRBJ2-5, the full variable domain reads GAGVSQSPSNKVTEKGKDVELRCDPISGHTALYWYRQSLGQGLEFLIYFQGNSAPDKSGLPSDRFSAERTGGSVSTLTIQRTQQEDSAVYLCASSLTLGRGETQYFGPGTRLLVL.

This clonotype occurred a few times. The J gene is TRBJ2-1, the V gene TRBV7-9, with TRBD2 identical over 11 bases. The germline V gene has CDR1 SEHNR and CDR2 FQNEAQ (reference sequence). After removal of 3 bases from V and 2 bases from J, the junction contained 3 bases not matched to a gene. This CDR3 comprises 16 residues. DNA of the CDR3: TGTGCCAGCAGCTTTCTAGCGGGAGGTGCCTACAATGAGCAGTTCTTC. This encodes CASSFLAGGAYNEQFF.

Here the CDR3 DNA reads TGTGCCAGCAGTTTAGGTACAGACACAGATACGCAGTATTTT. Encoded protein: CASSLGTDTDTQYF. The chain has TRBV27 and TRBJ2-3, with D uncertain. V was pared by 2 bases and J by 2 bases, with 8 bases between. The CDR3 totals 14 residues. CDR1 MNHEY and CDR2 SMNVEV come from the germline V gene (reference sequence).

The chain has TRBV12-3 or TRBV12-4 and TRBJ1-2; maybe TRBD1 (5 bases). The CDR3 totals 11 residues. V lost 4 bases, J lost 8 bases, and 8 bases lay in between. This CDR3 reads CASSSTGGYTF. In DNA form, the CDR3 reads TGTGCCAGCAGTTCCACAGGCGGCTACACCTTC.

This clonotype appeared once. The CDR3: CASSLPRGSGNTIYF. CDR3 coding DNA: TGTGCCAGCAGCCTCCCGCGGGGCTCTGGAAACACCATATATTTT. The chain combines TRBV7-9 with TRBJ1-3; D uncertain. The V end lost 5 bases, the J end lost 0 bases, and 11 bases lay between the germline ends. The CDR3 is 15 amino acids. Germline lookup yields CDR1 SEHNR and CDR2 FQNEAQ (reference sequence). The whole variable domain, remainder taken from reference TRBV7-9 and TRBJ1-3, is DTGVSQNPRHKITKRGQNVTFRCDPISEHNRLYWYRQTLGQGPEFLTYFQNEAQLEKSRLLSDRFSAERPKGSFSTLEIQRTEQGDSAMYLCASSLPRGSGNTIYFGEGSWLTVV.

The chain uses TRBV29-1 and TRBJ2-7, with 7 bases aligning to TRBD2. CDR1 is SQVTM and CDR2 is ANQGSEA in the germline V gene. The CDR3 runs 13 residues. V was clipped by 2 bases and J by 3 bases; unmatched bases: 4. The CDR3 loop is CSVESTGGYEQYF. The CDR3 nucleotides are TGCAGCGTTGAATCGACGGGGGGCTACGAGCAGTACTTC.

This chain links TRBV7-9 with TRBJ2-3; 12 nucleotides match TRBD1. Trimming at V came to 4 bases and at J to 6 bases, leaving 8 bases not matched to a gene. The CDR3 covers 16 residues. Looked up from germline, CDR1 is SEHNR and CDR2 is FQNEAQ (reference sequence). CDR3 nucleotide sequence: TGTGCCAGCAGCTCGACCGGGACAGGGGGCCTCGATACGCAGTATTTT. Protein product: CASSSTGTGGLDTQYF.

This clonotype was seen many times. The CDR3 loop is CASSKSGEGWNEQFF. The CDR3 coding sequence is TGTGCCAGCAGCAAGAGCGGGGAAGGGTGGAATGAGCAGTTCTTC. The V call is TRBV7-9, the J call TRBJ2-1, with 7 positions matching TRBD2. The germline gives CDR1 SEHNR, CDR2 FQNEAQ (reference sequence). The ends lost 5 bases at V and 7 bases at J; junction bases unmatched: 11. The CDR3 runs to 15 residues. The full variable domain, with the rest looked up from reference TRBV7-9 and TRBJ2-1, is DTGVSQNPRHKITKRGQNVTFRCDPISEHNRLYWYRQTLGQGPEFLTYFQNEAQLEKSRLLSDRFSAERPKGSFSTLEIQRTEQGDSAMYLCASSKSGEGWNEQFFGPGTRLTVL.

The chain uses TRBV19 and TRBJ1-4; 9 nucleotides align to TRBD1. CDR3 size: 15 residues. CDR1 is LNHDA and CDR2 is SQIVND in the germline V gene (reference sequence). The V segment lost 4 bases and the J segment 8 bases; nucleotides outside the gene matches: 8. The CDR3 reads CASSNRDRVREKLFF. The CDR3 region has the DNA TGTGCCAGTAGTAATCGGGACAGGGTACGAGAAAAACTGTTTTTT.

The chain recombines TRBV19 with TRBJ1-1; no firm D call. This CDR3 comprises 12 residues. Germline V gene lookup returns CDR1 LNHDA and CDR2 SQIVND (reference sequence). V lost 9 bases to trimming and J lost 4 bases, with 12 bases between them. CDR3 loop: CASNIPGTEAFF. Here the CDR3 DNA reads TGTGCCAGCAACATCCCGGGCACTGAAGCTTTCTTT.

This clonotype has just a few counts. The chain combines TRBV20-1 with TRBJ2-5; 7 nucleotides agree with TRBD1. This CDR3 has 13 amino acids. Germline CDR1 DFQATT, CDR2 SNEGSKA (reference sequence). V was clipped by 0 bases and J by 3 bases; unmatched bases: 1. The CDR3 sequence: CSAREQGKETQYF. CDR3 sequence (DNA): TGCAGTGCTAGAGAACAGGGGAAAGAGACCCAGTACTTC.

There are a few counts of this clonotype. This chain uses TRBV7-8 with TRBJ1-2; no clear D. V was clipped by 0 bases and J by 7 bases, with 15 bases between them. Germline-derived CDR1 and CDR2 are SGHVS and FQNEAQ. The CDR3 spans 15 residues. The CDR3 sequence is CASSLAAGPGGGYTF. CDR3 DNA: TGTGCCAGCAGCTTAGCAGCAGGCCCCGGAGGTGGCTACACCTTC.

A few counts support this clonotype. The chain uses TRBV6-5 and TRBJ1-2, with a possible D match to TRBD1 (6 bases). CDR1 and CDR2 (germline): MNHEY, SVGAGI. V dropped 5 bases and J dropped 4 bases, with 11 bases sitting between them. The CDR3 consists of 13 residues. The CDR3: CASSAGEVYGYTF. The CDR3 DNA is TGTGCCAGCAGTGCAGGGGAGGTCTATGGCTACACCTTC.

This clonotype was detected only a few times. The rearrangement uses TRBV5-1 and TRBJ2-2; D gene ambiguous. The CDR3 has 15 amino acids. CDR1 is SGHRS and CDR2 is YFSETQ in the germline V gene. Trimming removed 0 bases from V and 2 bases from J, with 8 bases in between. The CDR3 loop is CASSLVCYNTGELFF. CDR3 sequence (DNA): TGCGCCAGCAGCTTGGTATGTTACAACACCGGGGAGCTGTTTTTT.

In the case of this clonotype: One junction end does not reproduce the germline sequence, and a read error may be involved. The chain has TRBV12-3 or TRBV12-4 and TRBJ2-3; 11 bases are a match to TRBD2. This CDR3 region has 15 residues. CDR3 sequence (DNA): TGTGCCAGCAGTGTAGCGGGGGGGTTCACAGATACGCAGTATTTT. Amino acid sequence: CASSVAGGFTDTQYF.

The CDR3 nucleotides read TGTGCCAGCAGTTACAACCAGAACACCGGGGAGCTGTTTTTT. It codes for CASSYNQNTGELFF. J is TRBJ2-2 and V is TRBV6-2 or TRBV6-3, with D unclear. V dropped 2 bases and J dropped 1 base, with 5 bases sitting between them. Germline lookup yields CDR1 MNHEY and CDR2 SVGEGT. The CDR3 sequence is 14 residues long.

The J gene is TRBJ2-1, the V gene TRBV12-3 or TRBV12-4, with 9 bases lining up with TRBD1. CDR3 length equals 15 residues. The V segment lost 6 bases and the J segment 5 bases; nucleotides outside the gene matches: 8. The CDR3 is CASSPRDRENNEQFF. CDR3 nucleotide sequence: TGTGCCAGCAGCCCGAGGGACAGGGAGAACAATGAGCAGTTCTTC.

This clonotype was recorded a few times. The chain recombines TRBV10-3 with TRBJ2-1; 12 bases fit TRBD2. V shed 4 bases and J 6 bases; nucleotides not matched to a gene: 7. This CDR3 is built from 16 residues. The germline CDR1 and CDR2 sequences are ENHRY and SYGVKD. In nucleotides, the CDR3 is TGTGCCATCAGTGCCTTGACTAGCGGGGGCCTCAATGAGCAGTTCTTC. Residues: CAISALTSGGLNEQFF.

This clonotype occurred many times. This rearrangement joins TRBV6-5 to TRBJ1-1, with D possibly matching TRBD1 (5 bases). Germline V gene lookup returns CDR1 MNHEY and CDR2 SVGAGI. V lost 2 bases, J lost 1 base, and 5 bases lay in between. CDR3 length: 13 residues. CDR3 bases: TGTGCCAGCAGTTACAGGGGGAACACTGAAGCTTTCTTT. Residues: CASSYRGNTEAFF.

V gene TRBV20-1 combines with J gene TRBJ2-7, with TRBD2 identical over 7 bases. This CDR3 spans 13 amino acids. The ends lost 2 bases at V and 3 bases at J; junction bases unmatched: 4. Per germline, CDR1 DFQATT and CDR2 SNEGSKA (reference sequence). The CDR3 bases are TGCAGTGCTAGACCGGCGGGGGACTACGAGCAGTACTTC. Residues: CSARPAGDYEQYF.

This chain links TRBV27 with TRBJ1-5, with D unclear. Per germline, CDR1 MNHEY and CDR2 SMNVEV (reference sequence). CDR3 size: 14 residues. The V end lost 3 bases, the J end lost 6 bases, and 12 bases lay between the germline ends. CDR3 sequence (DNA): TGTGCCAGCAGTTTGTCGGCCGGCCCTCAGCCCCAGCATTTT. Its protein product is CASSLSAGPQPQHF.

This clonotype was observed a handful of times. The CDR3 region has the DNA TGTGCCATCAGTGTAGAGGGCGGCGAGCAGTACGTC. It codes for CAISVEGGEQYV. This rearrangement joins TRBV10-3 to TRBJ2-7; D is perhaps TRBD2 (5 bases). The CDR3 extends over 12 amino acids. Trimming cost V 4 bases and J 6 bases, with 10 bases left between them. CDR1 is ENHRY, CDR2 SYGVKD, per germline.

The V call is TRBV12-3 or TRBV12-4, the J call TRBJ1-1, with 9 bases lining up with TRBD1. The CDR3 runs 15 residues. With V trimmed by 6 bases and J by 4 bases, 9 bases remained unmatched. The CDR3, as DNA: TGTGCCAGCAGACCGAACAGGGGGCTAGGCACTGAAGCTTTCTTT. It yields the protein CASRPNRGLGTEAFF.

This clonotype showed up just a few times. V and J are TRBV9 and TRBJ2-1, with TRBD2 matching over 8 bases. The germline CDR1 and CDR2 sequences are SGDLS and YYNGEE. J gave up 4 bases and V 4 bases, and 7 bases lay outside the gene matches. This CDR3 has 15 residues. The CDR3 loop is CASSPQRGPYNEQFF. For the CDR3, the DNA is TGTGCCAGCAGCCCGCAGCGGGGGCCTTACAATGAGCAGTTCTTC.

This clonotype showed up just a few times. This chain joins TRBV4-1 and TRBJ2-7, with D hard to call. The ends were cut back, 2 bases at V and 2 bases at J, with 13 bases in the middle. The CDR3 loop spans 15 amino acids. CDR1 and CDR2 (germline): MGHRA, YSYEKL. DNA of the CDR3: TGCGCCAGCAGCCAATCCATAGGAAGTACCTACGAGCAGTACTTC. It translates to CASSQSIGSTYEQYF.

The sample holds a few counts of this clonotype. V is TRBV20-1 and J is TRBJ2-3; the match to TRBD1 covers 9 bases. The CDR3 loop spans 12 amino acids. Germline V gene sequence: CDR1 DFQATT, CDR2 SNEGSKA (reference sequence). The V and J ends lost 5 bases and 7 bases, in that order; junction bases with no gene match: 4. CDR3 protein: CSALGQGHTQYF. The CDR3 DNA is TGCAGTGCTCTGGGACAGGGACATACGCAGTATTTT.